This T cell receptor (beta chain) was retrieved from a study of blood T cell repertoires in COVID-19. Overall study context: From T cells, B-cell-depleted T cells, or PBMCs came the material, which was cDNA or gDNA.

V lost 3 bases, J lost 3 bases, and 1 base stayed unmatched. The CDR3 length is 13 residues. Profiled with immunoSEQ multiplex PCR; TCRdb holds only in-frame clones, not every one. The sample has hundreds of thousands of clones, about four fifths seen once. The V and J genes are TRBV12-3 or TRBV12-4 and TRBJ2-7; the match to TRBD1 covers 8 bases. The TCR sequence derives from a woman older than 75 with COVID-19, enrolled during active disease. Sequencing was performed on peripheral blood. CDR3 sequence reads: CASSLDRVYEQYF. The CDR3 coding sequence is TGTGCCAGCAGTTTGGACAGGGTCTACGAGCAGTACTTC.